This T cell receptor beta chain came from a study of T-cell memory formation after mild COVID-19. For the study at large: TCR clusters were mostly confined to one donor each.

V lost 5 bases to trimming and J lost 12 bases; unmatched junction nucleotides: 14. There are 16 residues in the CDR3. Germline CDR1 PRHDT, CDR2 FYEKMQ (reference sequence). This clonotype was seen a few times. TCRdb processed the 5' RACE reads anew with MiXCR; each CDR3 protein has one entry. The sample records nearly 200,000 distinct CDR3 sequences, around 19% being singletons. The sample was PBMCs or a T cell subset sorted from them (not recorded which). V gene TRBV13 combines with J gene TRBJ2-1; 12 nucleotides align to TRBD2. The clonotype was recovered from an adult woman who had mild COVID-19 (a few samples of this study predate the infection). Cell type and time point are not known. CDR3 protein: CASSRSGLAGPGAQFF. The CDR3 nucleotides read TGTGCCAGCAGCCGATCGGGACTAGCGGGTCCGGGCGCGCAGTTCTTC.